Here is one T cell receptor beta chain with its context. TCRdb's table, derived via immunoSEQ multiplex PCR, lists solely in-frame clones and lacks some. The sample carries around 45,000 clones, 70% to 75% recorded once. These data are taken from a study of radiotherapy plus CTLA-4 blockade in lung cancer. Study background: There were objective responses in roughly a sixth of patients, and 30% to 35% had disease control.

Germline values: CDR1 SNHLY, CDR2 FYNNEI. The CDR3 has 13 residues. V lost 10 bases to trimming and J lost 8 bases, with 20 bases between them. The receptor comes from a human donor with non-small cell lung cancer who had a complete response to radiotherapy plus ipilimumab. Sequences were derived from peripheral blood, sampled from a patient treated with radiotherapy plus ipilimumab. The chain joins TRBV2 to TRBJ2-5; perhaps TRBD2 as D (5 bases). The CDR3 nucleotides read TGTGCCACCAGCCCCGGGATGGCAGGCACCCAGTACTTC. Residues: CATSPGMAGTQYF.